One and the same sample provided the 22 T cell receptor beta chains below, sequenced in a study of blood T cells in healthy people across ages. The second PCR ran about 6 to 11 cycles with a sample-barcoded 5' primer and J-beta primers. MiXCR, applied by TCRdb to the 5' RACE reads, yields one record per CDR3 protein. Of hundreds of thousands of distinct CDR3 sequences in the sample, 45% to 60% are singletons; the top ten hold roughly 13%. The source material was blood. These receptors were taken from a woman over 75 in good health.

This clonotype was detected ten times or more. The chain has TRBV9 and TRBJ2-7; D tentatively reads TRBD1 or TRBD2 (5 bases each). In germline, CDR1 is SGDLS, CDR2 YYNGEE. V shed 2 bases and J shed 0 bases, with 9 bases lying between them. This CDR3 contains 14 residues. The chain's CDR3 is CASSVTGTSYEQYF. The CDR3 nucleotides are TGTGCCAGCAGCGTCACCGGGACCTCCTACGAGCAGTACTTC.

On this clonotype: This may arise from a read error, as a much more abundant clone is one base away. The chain recombines TRBV7-9 with TRBJ1-4; TRBD1 is a possible D gene (5 bases). Per the germline V gene, CDR1 is SEHNR and CDR2 is FQNEAQ (reference sequence). The CDR3 loop spans 15 amino acids. V was clipped by 1 base and J by 8 bases, with 14 bases between them. CDR3 DNA: TGTGCCAGCAGCTTAGAGACTGGCAGGGCCGAAAAACTGTTTTTT. Residues: CASSLETGRAEKLFF.

The genes are TRBV25-1 and TRBJ1-2, with TRBD1 matching over 10 bases. Germline loops: CDR1 MGHDK, CDR2 SYGVNS. The junction had 11 bases not matched to a gene; V was cut back by 4 bases and J by 9 bases. This CDR3 region has 15 residues. The CDR3 DNA follows: TGTGCCAGCAGTGGACAAGACAGGGGGCGAAGTAGCTACACCTTC. This sequence encodes CASSGQDRGRSSYTF.

This chain uses TRBV7-6 with TRBJ1-6; no clear D gene. Per the germline V gene, CDR1 is SGHVS and CDR2 is FNYEAQ. Deletions cut 0 bases from V and 7 bases from J, with 16 bases between. The CDR3 has 17 amino acids. The CDR3 spells CASSLAAFGETNSPLHF. CDR3 DNA sequence: TGTGCCAGCAGCTTAGCGGCTTTTGGGGAGACAAATTCACCCCTCCACTTT.

This clonotype has at least ten counts. The chain joins TRBV28 to TRBJ2-7; 13 bases are a match to TRBD2. Losses at the gene ends were 7 bases for V and 3 bases for J; bases not matched to a gene: 3. The CDR3 has 14 residues. Looked up from germline, CDR1 is MDHEN and CDR2 is SYDVKM. The CDR3: CASTGTSGNYEQYF. In nucleotides, the CDR3 is TGTGCCAGCACCGGGACTAGCGGGAACTACGAGCAGTACTTC.

This clonotype was recorded once. This may stem from a read error, because a much larger clone lies one nucleotide away. The chain is built from TRBV9 and TRBJ2-7; D is unresolved. The DNA matches TRBJ2-5 better at its end, which makes the J call doubtful. Germline CDR1 is SGDLS and CDR2 is YYNGEE. The CDR3 has 15 amino acids. CDR3: CASSVGATHGETQYF. In DNA form, the CDR3 reads TGTGCCAGCAGCGTAGGGGCAACCCATGGAGAGACCCAGTACTTC.

On this clonotype itself: A read error is possible here, since a much larger clone lies one base away. The V and J genes are TRBV12-3 or TRBV12-4 and TRBJ2-7, with 9 positions matching TRBD1. The V segment lost 6 bases and the J segment 7 bases; nucleotides outside the gene matches: 10. CDR3 length: 14 amino acids. The DNA for the CDR3 is TGTGCCAGCAGACCGACAGGGGGGTCCAATGAGCAGTACTTC. Residues: CASRPTGGSNEQYF.

V usage is TRBV27 and J usage is TRBJ2-2; 8 bases fit TRBD1. Germline V gene lookup returns CDR1 MNHEY and CDR2 SMNVEV (reference sequence). The junction had 11 bases not matched to a gene; V was cut back by 7 bases and J by 4 bases. CDR3 length equals 16 residues. The CDR3 loop is CASTKQGGDLTGELFF. Here the CDR3 DNA reads TGTGCCAGCACCAAACAGGGGGGAGACCTCACCGGGGAGCTGTTTTTT.

This clonotype was detected many times. This chain uses TRBV5-1 with TRBJ2-5; TRBD1 aligns across 11 bases. The CDR3 length is 15 residues. Germline assignment: CDR1 SGHRS and CDR2 YFSETQ. V gave up 1 base and J gave up 4 bases; unmatched junction bases: 3. CDR3 loop: CASSLMGQGGETQYF. CDR3 DNA sequence: TGCGCCAGCAGCTTGATGGGACAGGGGGGAGAGACCCAGTACTTC.

The chain combines TRBV6-2 or TRBV6-3 with TRBJ2-3, with unresolved D. The CDR3 has 15 residues. V was shortened by 3 bases and J by 0 bases, with 10 bases between the two germline ends. Germline values: CDR1 MNHEY, CDR2 SVGEGT. CDR3 sequence reads: CASSYDETSTDTQYF. The CDR3 coding sequence is TGTGCCAGCAGTTATGACGAGACTAGCACAGATACGCAGTATTTT.

In its sample, this clonotype was seen a few times. The rearrangement joins TRBV3-1 to TRBJ2-1; 7 bases are shared with TRBD1. Per germline, CDR1 LGHDT and CDR2 YNNKEL (reference sequence). V shed 8 bases and J 0 bases; nucleotides not matched to a gene: 7. The CDR3 covers 15 residues. The CDR3 loop reads CASLDRTGSYNEQFF. The CDR3 nucleotides are TGTGCCAGCCTTGACAGGACAGGCTCCTACAATGAGCAGTTCTTC.

Remarks on this clonotype: A much larger clone differs by one base, so this may be a read error. The rearrangement joins TRBV5-1 to TRBJ2-3; D not certain. Deletions cut 4 bases from V and 2 bases from J, with 11 bases between. The CDR3 covers 14 residues. CDR1 and CDR2 (germline): SGHRS, YFSETQ. The CDR3 bases are TGCGCCAGCAGCGTTAGCCAAGCCACAGATACGCAGTATTTT. Translated: CASSVSQATDTQYF.

Notes on this clonotype: Since a much larger clone is just one base distant, this may be a read error. The chain is built from TRBV4-2 and TRBJ2-7, with D perhaps being TRBD1 or TRBD2 (5 bases each). V dropped 0 bases and J dropped 7 bases, with 16 bases sitting between them. The V gene's germline CDR1 is LGHNA and CDR2 YNFKEQ. The CDR3 totals 15 residues. CDR3 nucleotides: TGTGCCAGCAGCCAAGATCAGGGTGGGAGCAATGAGCAGTACTTC. Translated: CASSQDQGGSNEQYF.

The chain couples TRBV6-6 to TRBJ2-7; 7 nucleotides align to TRBD1. There are 16 residues in the CDR3. Germline V gives CDR1 MNHNY, CDR2 SVGAGI (reference sequence). Trimming at V came to 2 bases and at J to 0 bases, leaving 7 bases not matched to a gene. CDR3 sequence (DNA): TGTGCCAGCAGTTACCGCGACAGGGTTTTCTCCTACGAGCAGTACTTC. The encoded protein is CASSYRDRVFSYEQYF.

The rearrangement uses TRBV20-1 and TRBJ2-7, with TRBD2 as a possible D gene (6 bases). Matching the DNA end better, TRBJ2-4 makes the J call doubtful. The CDR3 totals 12 residues. Germline V gene data show CDR1 as DFQATT and CDR2 as SNEGSKA (reference sequence). CDR3 sequence reads: CSAPRSGNIQYF. DNA of the CDR3: TGCAGTGCGCCCCGGAGCGGGAACATTCAGTACTTC.

The chain joins TRBV7-9 to TRBJ2-7, with unresolved D. This CDR3 has 13 residues. From germline, CDR1 is SEHNR and CDR2 FQNEAQ (reference sequence). V was shortened by 3 bases and J by 0 bases, with 6 bases between the two germline ends. The DNA of the CDR3 is TGTGCCAGCAGCTTTTTTAGCTCCTACGAGCAGTACTTC. It codes for CASSFFSSYEQYF.

V gene TRBV6-6 combines with J gene TRBJ2-7, with D maybe TRBD2 (5 bases). The germline CDR1 and CDR2 sequences are MNHNY and SVGAGI (reference sequence). CDR3 length: 15 residues. The ends were cut back, 0 bases at V and 2 bases at J, with 11 bases in the middle. The DNA of the CDR3 is TGTGCCAGCAGTTACTCGAGTCTAGCCACCTACGAGCAGTACTTC. This translates into CASSYSSLATYEQYF.

This chain uses TRBV7-3 with TRBJ2-5; D is ambiguous. The V gene's germline CDR1 is SGHTA and CDR2 FQGTGA. The CDR3 has 12 amino acids. Between the trimmed V and J ends, which lost 2 bases and 7 bases, there was a span of 8 bases. CDR3 in DNA: TGTGCCAGCAGCTTAGATAGGGCGACCCAGTACTTC. Its translation: CASSLDRATQYF.

Ten or more counts support this clonotype. The gene calls are TRBV4-1 and TRBJ2-4; D is unclear. V lost 0 bases and J 0 bases, leaving 12 bases between the germline ends. CDR3 length equals 17 residues. Germline loops: CDR1 MGHRA, CDR2 YSYEKL. CDR3 coding DNA: TGCGCCAGCAGCCAAGAACACAGTCAACTAGCCAAAAACATTCAGTACTTC. Amino acids: CASSQEHSQLAKNIQYF.

With regard to this clonotype: Since a much larger clone is just one base distant, this may be a read error. The chain links TRBV28 to TRBJ2-5; 11 bases agree with TRBD2. Germline CDR1 MDHEN, CDR2 SYDVKM. The CDR3 contains 15 residues. The ends lost 3 bases at V and 11 bases at J; junction bases unmatched: 11. The CDR3 here is CASSFVTSGNNEQYF. CDR3 bases: TGTGCCAGCAGTTTCGTGACTAGCGGGAACAATGAGCAGTACTTC.

V is TRBV7-9 and J is TRBJ2-1; D tentatively fits TRBD1 or TRBD2 (7 bases each). Trimming removed 4 bases from V and 10 bases from J, with 14 bases in between. The length of the CDR3 is 13 residues. Per the germline V gene, CDR1 is SEHNR and CDR2 is FQNEAQ (reference sequence). The CDR3 loop is CASSSQGGVEQFF. For the CDR3, the DNA is TGTGCCAGCAGCTCCCAGGGGGGGGTCGAGCAGTTCTTC.

This clonotype was counted a few times. The chain's CDR3 is CATSDPSAPSGYTF. The CDR3, as DNA: TGTGCCACCAGTGACCCGTCGGCCCCTTCGGGCTACACCTTC. The rearrangement uses TRBV24-1 and TRBJ1-2, with D unclear. Trimming left V 4 bases short and J 8 bases short, with 16 bases between. The CDR3 runs to 14 residues. CDR1 and CDR2 (germline): KGHDR, SFDVKD.